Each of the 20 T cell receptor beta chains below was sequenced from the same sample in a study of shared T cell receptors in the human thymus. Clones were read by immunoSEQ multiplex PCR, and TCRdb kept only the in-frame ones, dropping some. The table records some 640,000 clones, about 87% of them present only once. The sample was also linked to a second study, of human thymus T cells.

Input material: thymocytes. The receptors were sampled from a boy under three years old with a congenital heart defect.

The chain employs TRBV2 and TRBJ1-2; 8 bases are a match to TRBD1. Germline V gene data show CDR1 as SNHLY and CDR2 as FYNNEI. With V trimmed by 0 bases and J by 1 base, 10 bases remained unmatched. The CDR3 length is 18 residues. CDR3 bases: TGTGCCAGCAGTGAAGCAGGGGCAGGGGGCGCCCGTAACTATGGCTACACCTTC. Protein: CASSEAGAGGARNYGYTF.

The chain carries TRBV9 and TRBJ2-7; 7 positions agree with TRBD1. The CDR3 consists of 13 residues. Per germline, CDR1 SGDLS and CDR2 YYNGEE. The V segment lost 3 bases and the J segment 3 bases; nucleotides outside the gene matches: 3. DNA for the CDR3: TGTGCCAGCAGCGCGGGGACAGTCTACGAGCAGTACTTC. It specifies CASSAGTVYEQYF.

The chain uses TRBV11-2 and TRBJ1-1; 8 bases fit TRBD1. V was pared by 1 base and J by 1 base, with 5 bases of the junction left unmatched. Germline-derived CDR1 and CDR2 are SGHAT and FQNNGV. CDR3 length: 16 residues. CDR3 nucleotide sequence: TGTGCCAGCAGCTTAGTCGTCAGGGGGCGGAACACTGAAGCTTTCTTT. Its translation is CASSLVVRGRNTEAFF.

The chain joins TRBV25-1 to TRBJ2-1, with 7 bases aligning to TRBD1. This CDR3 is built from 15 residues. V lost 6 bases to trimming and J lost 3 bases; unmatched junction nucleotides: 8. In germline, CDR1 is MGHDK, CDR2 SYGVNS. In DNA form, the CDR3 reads TGTGCCAGCAGACCCAGGGGGACAATCTACAATGAGCAGTTCTTC. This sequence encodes CASRPRGTIYNEQFF.

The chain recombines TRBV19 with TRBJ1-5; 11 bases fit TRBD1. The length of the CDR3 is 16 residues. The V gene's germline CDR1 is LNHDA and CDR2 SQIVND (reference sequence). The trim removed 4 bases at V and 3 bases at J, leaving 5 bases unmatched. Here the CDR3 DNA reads TGTGCCAGTAGTAACCGGGACAGGGGGTTCAATCAGCCCCAGCATTTT. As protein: CASSNRDRGFNQPQHF.

CDR3 sequence reads: CASSLVQVGSRSTDTQYF. CDR3 in DNA: TGTGCCAGCAGCTTGGTTCAGGTCGGCTCCCGATCCACAGATACGCAGTATTTT. The J gene is TRBJ2-3, the V gene TRBV11-2; unclear D gene. CDR1 SGHAT and CDR2 FQNNGV come from the germline V gene. This CDR3 region has 18 residues. The V end was cut by 3 bases, the J end by 2 bases, with 21 bases between.

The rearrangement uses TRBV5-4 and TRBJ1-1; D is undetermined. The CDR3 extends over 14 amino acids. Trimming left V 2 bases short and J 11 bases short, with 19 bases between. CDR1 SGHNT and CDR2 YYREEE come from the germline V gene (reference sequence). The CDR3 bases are TGTGCCAGCAGCTTCGGGGTGTTGGGAATGAGGGCTTTCTTT. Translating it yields CASSFGVLGMRAFF.

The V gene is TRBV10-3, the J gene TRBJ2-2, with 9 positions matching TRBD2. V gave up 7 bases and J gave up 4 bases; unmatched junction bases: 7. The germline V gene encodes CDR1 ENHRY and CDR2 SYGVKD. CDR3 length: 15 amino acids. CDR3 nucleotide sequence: TGTGCCATCAAATCTAGCGGGAATCCCACCGGGGAGCTGTTTTTT. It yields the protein CAIKSSGNPTGELFF.

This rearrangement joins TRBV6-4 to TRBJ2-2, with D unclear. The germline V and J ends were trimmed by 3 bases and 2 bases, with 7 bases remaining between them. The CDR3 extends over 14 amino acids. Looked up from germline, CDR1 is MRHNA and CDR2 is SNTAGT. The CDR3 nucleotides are TGTGCCAGCAGTGAGGTAGCCAACACCGGGGAGCTGTTTTTT. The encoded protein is CASSEVANTGELFF.

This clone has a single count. CDR3 protein: CSVISEYNEQFF. CDR3 coding DNA: TGCAGCGTTATTTCGGAGTACAATGAGCAGTTCTTC. The rearrangement joins TRBV29-1 to TRBJ2-1; unclear D gene. Germline V gene sequence: CDR1 SQVTM, CDR2 ANQGSEA. There are 12 residues in the CDR3. Trimming removed 5 bases from V and 4 bases from J, with 9 bases in between.

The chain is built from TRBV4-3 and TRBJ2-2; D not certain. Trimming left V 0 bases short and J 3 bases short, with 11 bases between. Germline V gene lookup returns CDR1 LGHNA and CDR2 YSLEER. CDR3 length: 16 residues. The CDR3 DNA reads TGCGCCAGCAGCCAAGATCTTGACATTTACACCGGGGAGCTGTTTTTT. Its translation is CASSQDLDIYTGELFF.

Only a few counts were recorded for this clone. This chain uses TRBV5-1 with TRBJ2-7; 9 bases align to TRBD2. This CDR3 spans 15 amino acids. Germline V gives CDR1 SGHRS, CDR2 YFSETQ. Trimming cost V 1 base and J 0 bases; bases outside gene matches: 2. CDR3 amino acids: CASSLSGGPSYEQYF. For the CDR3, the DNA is TGCGCCAGCAGCTTGAGCGGGGGGCCCTCCTACGAGCAGTACTTC.

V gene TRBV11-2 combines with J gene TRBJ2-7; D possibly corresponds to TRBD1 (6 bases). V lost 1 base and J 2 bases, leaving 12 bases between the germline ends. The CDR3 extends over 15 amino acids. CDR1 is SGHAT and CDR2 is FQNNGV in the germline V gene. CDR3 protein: CASSLAQDSPYEQYF. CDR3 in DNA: TGTGCCAGCAGCTTAGCCCAGGACAGCCCCTACGAGCAGTACTTC.

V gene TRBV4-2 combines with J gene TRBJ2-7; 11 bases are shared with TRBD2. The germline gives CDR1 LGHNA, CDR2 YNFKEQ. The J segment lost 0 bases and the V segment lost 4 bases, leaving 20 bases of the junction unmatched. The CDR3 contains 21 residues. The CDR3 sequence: CASSPPGCFGLAGGYSYEQYF. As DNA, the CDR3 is TGTGCCAGCAGCCCCCCAGGGTGTTTTGGGCTAGCGGGGGGATACTCCTACGAGCAGTACTTC.

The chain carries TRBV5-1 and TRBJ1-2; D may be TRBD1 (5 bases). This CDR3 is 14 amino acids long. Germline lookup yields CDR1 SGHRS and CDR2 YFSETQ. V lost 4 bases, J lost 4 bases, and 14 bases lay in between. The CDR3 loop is CASSLDREVYGYTF. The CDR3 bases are TGCGCCAGCAGCCTTGACAGAGAAGTCTATGGCTACACCTTC.

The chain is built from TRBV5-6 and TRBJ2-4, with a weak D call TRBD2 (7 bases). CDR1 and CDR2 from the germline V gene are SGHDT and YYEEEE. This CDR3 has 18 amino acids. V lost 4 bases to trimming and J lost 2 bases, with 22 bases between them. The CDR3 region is CASSRTGGPKMTKNIQYF. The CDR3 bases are TGTGCCAGCAGCAGAACCGGGGGGCCCAAAATGACCAAAAACATTCAGTACTTC.

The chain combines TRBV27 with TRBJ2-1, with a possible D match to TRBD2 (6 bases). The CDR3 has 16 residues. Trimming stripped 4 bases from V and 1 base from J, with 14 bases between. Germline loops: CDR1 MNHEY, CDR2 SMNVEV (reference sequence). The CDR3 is CASSSIPGGSYNEQFF. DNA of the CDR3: TGTGCCAGCAGTTCAATTCCCGGGGGTTCCTACAATGAGCAGTTCTTC.

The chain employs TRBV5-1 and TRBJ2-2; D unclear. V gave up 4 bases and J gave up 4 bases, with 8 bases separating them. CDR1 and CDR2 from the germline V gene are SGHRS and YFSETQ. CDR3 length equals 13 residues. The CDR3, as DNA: TGCGCCAGCAGCCTAAACTTCACCGGGGAGCTGTTTTTT. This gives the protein CASSLNFTGELFF. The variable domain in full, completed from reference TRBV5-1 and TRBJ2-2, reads KAGVTQTPRYLIKTRGQQVTLSCSPISGHRSVSWYQQTPGQGLQFLFEYFSETQRNKGNFPGRFSGRQFSNSRSEMNVSTLELGDSALYLCASSLNFTGELFFGEGSRLTVL.

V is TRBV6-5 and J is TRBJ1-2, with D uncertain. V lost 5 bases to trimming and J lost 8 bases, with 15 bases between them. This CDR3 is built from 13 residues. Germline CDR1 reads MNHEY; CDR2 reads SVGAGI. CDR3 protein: CASSPNDTDGYTF. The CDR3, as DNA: TGTGCCAGCAGTCCCAACGACACCGACGGCTACACCTTC.

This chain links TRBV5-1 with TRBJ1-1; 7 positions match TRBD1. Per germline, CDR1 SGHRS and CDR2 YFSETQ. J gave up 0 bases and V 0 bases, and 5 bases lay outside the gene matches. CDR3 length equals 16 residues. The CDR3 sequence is CASSLGQGRLNTEAFF. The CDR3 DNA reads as TGCGCCAGCAGCTTGGGACAGGGCCGGCTGAACACTGAAGCTTTCTTT. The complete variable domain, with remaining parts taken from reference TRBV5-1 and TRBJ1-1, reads KAGVTQTPRYLIKTRGQQVTLSCSPISGHRSVSWYQQTPGQGLQFLFEYFSETQRNKGNFPGRFSGRQFSNSRSEMNVSTLELGDSALYLCASSLGQGRLNTEAFFGQGTRLTVV.